Presented here are 9 T cell receptor beta chains from one specimen sequenced in a study of vaccination effects on CD4 cells after COVID-19. A roughly 10-day culture period preceded the isolation of CD4+ T cells. The assay was immunoSEQ multiplex PCR, and TCRdb's table has in-frame clones only and misses some. The sample includes tens of thousands of clones, more than 70% of them seen just once. These TCRs' antigens remain unknown. This specimen consisted of CD4+ T cells from PBMCs cultured without peptide, obtained before COVID-19 vaccination. These receptors originate from a human donor who received a COVID-19 vaccine.

This chain uses TRBV5-4 with TRBJ2-5; D may be TRBD1 (6 bases). Trimming took off 9 bases at V and 5 bases at J, with 20 bases between the two ends. Germline V CDR1 and CDR2: SGHNT, YYREEE (reference sequence). The CDR3 is made up of 14 amino acids. The CDR3, as DNA: TGTGCCACCGCCGGACAGTTAACGGGGGAGACCCAGTACTTC. The encoded protein is CATAGQLTGETQYF.

V usage is TRBV6-6 and J usage is TRBJ2-7, with D perhaps matching TRBD2 (6 bases). CDR3 size: 14 residues. Germline V gene data show CDR1 as MNHNY and CDR2 as SVGAGI (reference sequence). V was shortened by 6 bases and J by 0 bases, with 12 bases between the two germline ends. CDR3 sequence (DNA): TGTGCCAGCAGCCGCGGGGCAGGCTCCTACGAGCAGTACGTC. Encoded protein: CASSRGAGSYEQYV.

The chain combines TRBV5-5 with TRBJ1-5, with 9 bases identical to TRBD1. CDR1 SGHKS and CDR2 YYEKEE come from the germline V gene (reference sequence). The CDR3 contains 15 residues. V gave up 4 bases and J gave up 4 bases; unmatched junction bases: 6. In DNA form, the CDR3 reads TGTGCCAGCAGCCGAGGGACAGGGACGAATCAGCCCCAGCATTTT. Protein sequence: CASSRGTGTNQPQHF. Combining the CDR3 with reference TRBV5-5 and TRBJ1-5 gives the whole variable domain DAGVTQSPTHLIKTRGQQVTLRCSPISGHKSVSWYQQVLGQGPQFIFQYYEKEERGRGNFPDRFSARQFPNYSSELNVNALLLGDSALYLCASSRGTGTNQPQHFGDGTRLSIL.

The chain couples TRBV2 to TRBJ2-1; D may be TRBD2 (5 bases). Trimming cost V 5 bases and J 0 bases, with 8 bases left between them. Germline V gene lookup returns CDR1 SNHLY and CDR2 FYNNEI. The CDR3 has 14 amino acids. CDR3 DNA sequence: TGTGCCAGCAGTATTGGGAGCTCCTACAATGAGCAGTTCTTC. Its protein product is CASSIGSSYNEQFF.

The chain has TRBV30 and TRBJ1-4, with a possible D match to TRBD1 (6 bases). The length of the CDR3 is 13 residues. Trimming took off 3 bases at V and 4 bases at J, with 9 bases between the two ends. CDR1 is GTSNPN, CDR2 SVGIG, per germline (reference sequence). The CDR3 sequence is CAWRRGINEKLFF. DNA for the CDR3: TGTGCCTGGAGGAGGGGGATTAATGAAAAACTGTTTTTT. Full variable domain (remainder filled in from reference TRBV30 and TRBJ1-4): SQTIHQWPATLVQPVGSPLSLECTVEGTSNPNLYWYRQAAGRGLQLLFYSVGIGQISSEVPQNLSASRPQDRQFILSSKKLLLSDSGFYLCAWRRGINEKLFFGSGTQLSVL.

There are a few counts of this clone. The CDR3 DNA is TGTGCCACCAGTGACCGGATAGACAAGGGTGCCCACAATGAGCAGTTCTTC. Translation gives CATSDRIDKGAHNEQFF. The chain couples TRBV24-1 to TRBJ2-1; no definite D call. V gave up 4 bases and J gave up 5 bases, with 20 bases separating them. Germline V gives CDR1 KGHDR, CDR2 SFDVKD. The CDR3 length is 17 residues.

The chain joins TRBV6-6 to TRBJ1-5, with TRBD1 matching 9 bases. V gave up 8 bases and J gave up 1 base; unmatched junction bases: 6. The CDR3 length is 15 residues. Germline V gene lookup returns CDR1 MNHNY and CDR2 SVGAGI (reference sequence). As DNA, the CDR3 is TGTGCCAGCCGACCACAGGGGGCGAGCAATCAGCCCCAGCATTTT. It is translated as CASRPQGASNQPQHF.

This clone was counted only a few times. The chain couples TRBV7-3 to TRBJ1-6; D perhaps matches TRBD1 (5 bases). CDR1 and CDR2 from the germline V gene are SGHTA and FQGTGA. The CDR3 length is 14 residues. The V gene lost 3 bases and the J gene lost 6 bases, with 9 bases spanning the gap. The chain's CDR3 is CASSFGTGNSPLHF. The CDR3 DNA reads as TGTGCCAGCAGCTTTGGGACGGGTAATTCACCCCTCCACTTT.

The chain links TRBV7-8 to TRBJ1-5; 7 bases agree with TRBD1. V lost 4 bases to trimming and J lost 6 bases; unmatched junction nucleotides: 9. CDR3 size: 15 residues. Germline CDR1 SGHVS, CDR2 FQNEAQ. The CDR3 region is CASSYTTGAGQPQHF. CDR3 coding DNA: TGTGCCAGCAGCTATACAACAGGGGCGGGTCAGCCCCAGCATTTT.